This paragraph covers one T cell receptor beta chain sequence. This sample stems from a study of blood T cell repertoires in COVID-19. The protocol was immunoSEQ multiplex PCR, while the TCRdb copy is restricted to in-frame clones and leaves out a portion. This sample yields roughly 73,000 clones, of which more than 75% are seen a single time; around 1.3% belongs to the top ten. The CDR3 contains 12 residues. V lost 5 bases to trimming and J lost 9 bases; unmatched junction nucleotides: 3. The germline CDR1 and CDR2 sequences are MGHRA and YSYEKL. This TCR came from a human donor in a cohort sampled during active COVID-19. V is TRBV4-1 and J is TRBJ2-1; 8 bases are shared with TRBD2. Sequencing was carried out using peripheral blood. Here the CDR3 reads CASSYGRGEQFF. The CDR3 DNA sequence: TGCGCCAGCAGCTACGGGAGGGGTGAGCAGTTCTTC.